The 17 T cell receptor beta chains in this list originate from one sample, sequenced in a study of identical twins. TCRdb recomputed calls from the 5' RACE reads with MiXCR, one row per CDR3 protein. The profile shows around 1.7 million distinct CDR3 sequences, about 30% of them singletons. Sequencing was performed on cord blood. These receptors were collected from a newborn girl in good health.

V and J are TRBV9 and TRBJ2-1, with TRBD2 matching 7 bases. The CDR3 contains 15 residues. V shed 4 bases, J shed 8 bases, and the junction held 12 bases outside the gene matches. CDR1 is SGDLS, CDR2 YYNGEE, per germline. The CDR3 DNA reads TGTGCCAGCAGCTCCCCGGGGGGAGTCCAGGATGAGCAGTTCTTC. This gives the protein CASSSPGGVQDEQFF.

This clonotype showed up many times. The V call is TRBV12-3 or TRBV12-4, the J call TRBJ2-1; D is uncertain. The CDR3 is made up of 14 amino acids. The germline V and J ends were trimmed by 5 bases and 7 bases, with 15 bases remaining between them. For the CDR3, the DNA is TGTGCCAGCAGTAGCCTTTCCCCGGTTAATGAGCAGTTCTTC. Protein product: CASSSLSPVNEQFF.

V gene TRBV20-1 combines with J gene TRBJ2-1, with 7 bases identical to TRBD2. This CDR3 contains 15 residues. V gave up 0 bases and J gave up 3 bases; unmatched junction bases: 5. Germline V CDR1 and CDR2: DFQATT, SNEGSKA (reference sequence). The CDR3 spells CSARDGASGYNEQFF. In DNA, the CDR3 is TGCAGTGCTAGAGATGGTGCTAGCGGCTACAATGAGCAGTTCTTC.

Turning to this clonotype: At one boundary the junction diverges from the germline segment, which might be a read error. The chain employs TRBV7-7 and TRBJ2-1; 8 nucleotides align to TRBD2. This CDR3 contains 15 residues. CDR1 is SSHAT and CDR2 is FNYEAQ in the germline V gene (reference sequence). This CDR3 is CASSLAEREIDEQFF. The CDR3 DNA reads TGTGCTAGCAGCTTGGCCGAGCGGGAGATCGATGAGCAGTTCTTC. The whole variable domain, remainder taken from reference TRBV7-7 and TRBJ2-1, is GAGVSQSPRYKVTKRGQDVTLRCDPISSHATLYWYQQALGQGPEFLTYFNYEAQPDKSGLPSDRFSAERPEGSISTLTIQRTEQRDSAMYRCASSLAEREIDEQFFGPGTRLTVL.

The chain combines TRBV6-4 with TRBJ2-7; possible D gene TRBD2, 6 bases. This CDR3 region has 11 residues. Per germline, CDR1 MRHNA and CDR2 SNTAGT. Trimming left V 11 bases short and J 4 bases short, with 12 bases between. The CDR3 is CAGDFGYEQYF. CDR3 nucleotides: TGTGCCGGGGACTTCGGTTACGAGCAGTACTTC.

The table lists this clonotype with many counts. The V gene is TRBV3-1, the J gene TRBJ2-5; D possibly corresponds to TRBD1 (6 bases). The CDR3 runs to 13 residues. The germline CDR1 and CDR2 sequences are LGHDT and YNNKEL (reference sequence). The V end was cut by 0 bases, the J end by 11 bases, with 13 bases between. The CDR3, as DNA: TGTGCCAGCAGCCAAGATCTCAGGGGTGAGCAGTACTTC. Translated: CASSQDLRGEQYF.

The genes are TRBV7-2 and TRBJ2-3; D is uncertain. The CDR3 is made up of 13 amino acids. CDR1 is SGHTA, CDR2 FQGNSA, per germline. Trimming stripped 8 bases from V and 7 bases from J, with 16 bases between. For the CDR3, the DNA is TGTGCCAGCTCGACTTCTCCGCGTAATACGCAGTATTTT. This translates into CASSTSPRNTQYF. Full variable domain (remainder filled in from reference TRBV7-2 and TRBJ2-3): GAGVSQSPSNKVTEKGKDVELRCDPISGHTALYWYRQSLGQGLEFLIYFQGNSAPDKSGLPSDRFSAERTGGSVSTLTIQRTQQEDSAVYLCASSTSPRNTQYFGPGTRLTVL.

The sample holds a few counts of this clonotype. The chain combines TRBV10-3 with TRBJ2-4, with TRBD1 matching 9 bases. This CDR3 spans 17 amino acids. Losses at the gene ends were 2 bases for V and 0 bases for J; bases not matched to a gene: 5. CDR1 is ENHRY and CDR2 is SYGVKD in the germline V gene. The chain's CDR3 is CAISETDRGLAKNIQYF. In DNA, the CDR3 is TGTGCCATCAGTGAGACGGACAGGGGCTTAGCCAAAAACATTCAGTACTTC.

The table lists this clonotype with many counts. The chain couples TRBV12-3 or TRBV12-4 to TRBJ1-1; TRBD1 might be the D (5 bases). CDR3 length equals 13 residues. The ends were cut back, 3 bases at V and 5 bases at J, with 10 bases in the middle. The CDR3 region has the DNA TGTGCCAGCAGTTTTCGGGGGACGACTGAAGCTTTCTTT. This codes for CASSFRGTTEAFF.

The chain links TRBV12-3 or TRBV12-4 to TRBJ2-3, with 10 bases aligning to TRBD2. J gave up 4 bases and V 5 bases, and 6 bases lay outside the gene matches. The CDR3 has 15 amino acids. CDR3 loop: CASSKRLAGADTQYF. The CDR3 region has the DNA TGTGCCAGCAGTAAGAGACTAGCGGGCGCAGATACGCAGTATTTT.

The rearrangement uses TRBV7-9 and TRBJ1-4; D is unclear. The V and J ends lost 5 bases and 3 bases respectively, with 19 bases between them. CDR3 length: 17 residues. The V gene's germline CDR1 is SEHNR and CDR2 FQNEAQ (reference sequence). CDR3 amino acids: CASSNFGVLAPNEKLFF. DNA of the CDR3: TGTGCCAGCAGCAACTTTGGGGTTCTGGCCCCTAATGAAAAACTGTTTTTT.

The rearrangement uses TRBV10-2 and TRBJ1-1; D is unclear. CDR1 WSHSY and CDR2 SAAADI come from the germline V gene. This CDR3 spans 13 amino acids. V was shortened by 1 base and J by 1 base, with 4 bases between the two germline ends. The CDR3 DNA follows: TGCGCCAGCAGTGAGTTCTCGAACACTGAAGCTTTCTTT. Translation gives CASSEFSNTEAFF.

On this clonotype itself: A much larger clone lies one base from this, so it may be a read error. V is TRBV3-1 and J is TRBJ1-2; D uncertain. There are 11 residues in the CDR3. Germline CDR1 LGHDT, CDR2 YNNKEL (reference sequence). CDR3 in amino acids: CASSQHYGHTF. DNA of the CDR3: TGTGCCAGCAGCCAACACTATGGCCACACCTTC.

This clonotype was counted between two and nine times. The rearrangement uses TRBV7-9 and TRBJ2-1; D unresolved. The V gene lost 4 bases and the J gene lost 6 bases, with 10 bases spanning the gap. This CDR3 contains 13 residues. Germline V gene lookup returns CDR1 SEHNR and CDR2 FQNEAQ (reference sequence). The CDR3 is CASSSDLGNEQFF. The CDR3 region has the DNA TGTGCCAGCAGCTCCGACTTAGGCAATGAGCAGTTCTTC. Full variable domain (missing parts from reference TRBV7-9 and TRBJ2-1): DTGVSQNPRHKITKRGQNVTFRCDPISEHNRLYWYRQTLGQGPEFLTYFQNEAQLEKSRLLSDRFSAERPKGSFSTLEIQRTEQGDSAMYLCASSSDLGNEQFFGPGTRLTVL.

This clonotype was seen only a few times. The V call is TRBV9, the J call TRBJ2-7; TRBD2 aligns across 9 bases. The germline V gene has CDR1 SGDLS and CDR2 YYNGEE. With V trimmed by 0 bases and J by 4 bases, 8 bases remained unmatched. The CDR3 runs 16 residues. The CDR3 nucleotides read TGTGCCAGCAGCGTAGGTAGTAGCGGGAGCGGTTACGAGCAGTACTTC. Encoded protein: CASSVGSSGSGYEQYF.

The chain carries TRBV20-1 and TRBJ2-3, with 10 nucleotides matching TRBD2. V lost 3 bases and J lost 6; bases outside the gene matches: 6. Germline V lookup: CDR1 DFQATT, CDR2 SNEGSKA (reference sequence). The CDR3 is 14 residues long. The CDR3 region has the DNA TGCAGTGCTAGCCGATCTAGCGGGGGTGATACGCAGTATTTT. Translation: CSASRSSGGDTQYF.

The chain links TRBV7-2 to TRBJ2-7, with 7 bases matching TRBD2. With 3 bases clipped from V and 3 bases from J, the junction kept 2 bases outside the gene matches. The CDR3 is 13 residues long. Germline values: CDR1 SGHTA, CDR2 FQGNSA. The CDR3 is CASSFGGDYEQYF. Written as DNA, the CDR3 is TGTGCCAGCAGCTTTGGGGGGGACTACGAGCAGTACTTC.